This T cell receptor beta chain is from a study of cytomegalovirus exposure and HLA in healthy donors. By share, this clone counts as medium-sized. Primers: 60 Vbeta forward and 13 Jbeta reverse. Assay: immunoSEQ multiplex PCR; the TCRdb copy retains only in-frame clones and omits some. Here the sample spans 65,000 to 85,000 clones, roughly 82% being singletons. This CDR3 has 16 residues. The V gene's germline CDR1 is SGHTS and CDR2 YDEGEE. V trimming: 4 bases; J trimming: 2 bases; junction bases outside the gene matches: 5. The receptor comes from a male donor in good health and CMV-seropositive. Sequencing input: PBMCs. V usage is TRBV5-8 and J usage is TRBJ2-3, with 12 positions matching TRBD2. As DNA, the CDR3 is TGTGCCAGCAGCAACGGACTAGCGGGGAACACAGATACGCAGTATTTT. Residues: CASSNGLAGNTDTQYF.